The clone carrying this T cell receptor beta chain was recorded only once. Using immunoSEQ multiplex PCR, the repertoire was profiled, and TCRdb retains in-frame clones only, with some absent. This table has about 73,000 clones, 75% to 95% appearing once. This sample stems from a study of OX40 agonist ivuxolimab in advanced cancers. J was trimmed by 3 bases and V by 1 base; bases with no gene match: 5. The CDR3 length is 15 residues. CDR1 and CDR2 from the germline V gene are SGDLS and YYNGEE. Sample: CD4+ or CD8+ T cells sorted from blood, taken in a trial of the OX40 agonist ivuxolimab. The receptor was isolated from an adult with an advanced solid tumor such as melanoma, head and neck, liver or kidney cancer. The chain has TRBV9 and TRBJ2-3; TRBD2 aligns across 7 bases. The CDR3 region has the DNA TGTGCCAGCAGCGTACAGGGCGGGAGTACAGATACGCAGTATTTT. Protein product: CASSVQGGSTDTQYF. The full variable domain, in which reference TRBV9 and TRBJ2-3 provide the parts outside the CDR3, is DSGVTQTPKHLITATGQRVTLRCSPRSGDLSVYWYQQSLDQGLQFLIQYYNGEERAKGNILERFSAQQFPDLHSELNLSSLELGDSALYFCASSVQGGSTDTQYFGPGTRLTVL.